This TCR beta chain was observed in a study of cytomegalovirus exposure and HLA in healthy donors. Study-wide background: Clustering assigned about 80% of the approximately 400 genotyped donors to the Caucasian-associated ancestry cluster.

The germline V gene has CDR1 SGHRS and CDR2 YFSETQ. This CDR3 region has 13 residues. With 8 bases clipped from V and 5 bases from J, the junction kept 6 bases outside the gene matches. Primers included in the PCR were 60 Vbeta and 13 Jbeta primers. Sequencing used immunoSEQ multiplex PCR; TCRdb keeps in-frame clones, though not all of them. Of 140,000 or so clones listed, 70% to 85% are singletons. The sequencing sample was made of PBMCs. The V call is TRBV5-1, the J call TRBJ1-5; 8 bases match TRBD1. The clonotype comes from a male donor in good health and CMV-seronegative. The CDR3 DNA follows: TGCGCCAGTTCAGGGGGCCGGGATCAGCCCCAGCATTTT. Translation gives CASSGGRDQPQHF.